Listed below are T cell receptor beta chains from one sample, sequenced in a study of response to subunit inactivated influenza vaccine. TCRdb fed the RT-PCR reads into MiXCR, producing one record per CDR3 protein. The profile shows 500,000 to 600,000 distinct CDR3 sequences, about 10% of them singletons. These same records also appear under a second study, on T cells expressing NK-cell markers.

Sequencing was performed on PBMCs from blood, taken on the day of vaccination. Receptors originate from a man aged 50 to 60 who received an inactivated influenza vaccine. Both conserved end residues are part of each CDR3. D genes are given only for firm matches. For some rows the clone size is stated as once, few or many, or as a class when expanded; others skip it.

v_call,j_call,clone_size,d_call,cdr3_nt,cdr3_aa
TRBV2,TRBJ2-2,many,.,TGTGCCAGCAGTTTCTTCCCGGGAGAATTTCCCGGGGAGCTGTTTTTT,CASSFFPGEFPGELFF
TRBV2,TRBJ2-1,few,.,TGTGCCAGCAGTGGCGACAGGTACAATGAGCAGTTCTTC,CASSGDRYNEQFF
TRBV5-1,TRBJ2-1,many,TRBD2,TGCGCCAGCAGCTTTTTGGCGGGAGGGGGCAATGAGCAGTTCTTC,CASSFLAGGGNEQFF
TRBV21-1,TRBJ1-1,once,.,TGTGCCAGCAGCCACCTCAAGGGCAGGAACACTGAAGCTTTCTTT,CASSHLKGRNTEAFF
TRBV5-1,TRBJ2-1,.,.,TGCGCCAGCAGCTTGGCCGGGGGCCGCTCCTACAATGAGAAGTTCTTC,CASSLAGGRSYNEKFF
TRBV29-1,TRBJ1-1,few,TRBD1,TGCAGCGTTGTACAACAGGGGGCGTACACTGAAGCTTTCTTT,CSVVQQGAYTEAFF
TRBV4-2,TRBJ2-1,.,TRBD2,TGTGCCAGCAGCCCCCGGCCCCGACTCACCTCAGCCGGGACTAGCGATCACAATGAGCAGTTCTTC,CASSPRPRLTSAGTSDHNEQFF
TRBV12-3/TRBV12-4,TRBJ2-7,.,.,TGTGCCAGCTGCCGGGCAGGGAGTTACTCCTACGAGCAGTACTTC,CASCRAGSYSYEQYF
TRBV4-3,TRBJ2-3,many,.,TGCGCCAGCAGCCTAAGTCCCACATCGAGCACAGATACGCAGTATTTT,CASSLSPTSSTDTQYF
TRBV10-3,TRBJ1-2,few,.,TGTGCCATCACCAAGACCTCTAACTATGGCTACACCTTC,CAITKTSNYGYTF
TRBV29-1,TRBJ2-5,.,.,TGCAGCGTTAGGGCTGAGACCCAGTACTTC,CSVRAETQYF